These 16 T cell receptor beta chains were sequenced from one sample in a study of blood T cell repertoires in COVID-19. TCRdb keeps only in-frame clones here, not all; method: immunoSEQ multiplex PCR. The sample lists fewer than 150,000 clones, 75% to 90% seen once, with around 3.9% in the top ten. Sample: PBMCs or T cells enriched from blood (not recorded which). All receptors derive from a man aged 45-65 years in a cohort exposed to, infected with or recovered from COVID-19 (not recorded which).

In its sample, this clone was seen a few times. The chain has TRBV12-3 or TRBV12-4 and TRBJ1-5; possible D gene TRBD1, 5 bases. Deletions cut 6 bases from V and 7 bases from J, with 13 bases between. The CDR3 contains 13 residues. In nucleotides, the CDR3 is TGTGCCAGCAGCTCCGGGGGTGGGCAGCCCCAGCATTTT. It is translated as CASSSGGGQPQHF.

This sequence joins TRBV6-2 or TRBV6-3 and TRBJ1-2; 9 nucleotides line up with TRBD1. Germline V gives CDR1 MNHEY, CDR2 SVGEGT. The CDR3 covers 15 residues. Trimming at V came to 0 bases and at J to 7 bases, leaving 6 bases not matched to a gene. CDR3 in DNA: TGTGCCAGCAGTTACTCGACGGGGACAGGGTCTGGCTACACCTTC. It specifies CASSYSTGTGSGYTF.

The chain employs TRBV19 and TRBJ2-7; 9 nucleotides agree with TRBD1. Germline values: CDR1 LNHDA, CDR2 SQIVND (reference sequence). V shed 3 bases, J shed 4 bases, and the junction held 10 bases outside the gene matches. The CDR3 totals 16 residues. The CDR3 loop is CASSIGYGTGMYEQYF. Here the CDR3 DNA reads TGTGCCAGTAGTATTGGATACGGGACAGGGATGTACGAGCAGTACTTC.

The rearrangement links TRBV5-1 to TRBJ2-5; TRBD2 matches at 7 bases. The CDR3 length is 14 residues. Unmatched junction bases numbered 4, after V lost 0 bases and J lost 5 bases. CDR1 SGHRS and CDR2 YFSETQ come from the germline V gene. DNA for the CDR3: TGCGCCAGCAGCTTGGGAAGGGGAGGGGAGACCCAGTACTTC. It specifies CASSLGRGGETQYF. Full variable domain (missing parts from reference TRBV5-1 and TRBJ2-5): KAGVTQTPRYLIKTRGQQVTLSCSPISGHRSVSWYQQTPGQGLQFLFEYFSETQRNKGNFPGRFSGRQFSNSRSEMNVSTLELGDSALYLCASSLGRGGETQYFGPGTRLLVL.

The chain employs TRBV7-2 and TRBJ2-1; D is undetermined. Trimming shortened V by 6 bases and J by 9 bases, and 18 bases separated the two germline ends. Germline V lookup: CDR1 SGHTA, CDR2 FQGNSA. The CDR3 consists of 14 residues. CDR3 nucleotides: TGTGCCAGCAGTCCTAGTTTCGGCAATTTTGAGCAGTTCTTC. This codes for CASSPSFGNFEQFF. Full variable domain (rest looked up from reference TRBV7-2 and TRBJ2-1): GAGVSQSPSNKVTEKGKDVELRCDPISGHTALYWYRQSLGQGLEFLIYFQGNSAPDKSGLPSDRFSAERTGGSVSTLTIQRTQQEDSAVYLCASSPSFGNFEQFFGPGTRLTVL.

This chain uses TRBV7-8 with TRBJ1-2, with 7 bases fitting TRBD1. Trimming at V came to 5 bases and at J to 2 bases, leaving 2 bases not matched to a gene. The CDR3 extends over 13 amino acids. Germline CDR1 is SGHVS and CDR2 is FQNEAQ. CDR3 in DNA: TGTGCCAGCAGCCAGGACAGGAACTATGGCTACACCTTC. It yields the protein CASSQDRNYGYTF.

J is TRBJ2-5 and V is TRBV20-1; 7 bases align to TRBD1. Unmatched junction bases numbered 7, after V lost 3 bases and J lost 6 bases. Germline-derived CDR1 and CDR2 are DFQATT and SNEGSKA (reference sequence). The CDR3 is 13 amino acids. Here the CDR3 DNA reads TGCAGTGCTAGTACAGGGGCAGGAAAGACCCAGTACTTC. The encoded protein is CSASTGAGKTQYF.

The chain carries TRBV9 and TRBJ1-1; tentatively, D is TRBD1 (5 bases). The CDR3 sequence is 14 residues long. Germline CDR1 reads SGDLS; CDR2 reads YYNGEE. Deletions cut 3 bases from V and 0 bases from J, with 9 bases between. The CDR3 DNA reads TGTGCCAGCAGCGGGGGCTGGCTGAACACTGAAGCTTTCTTT. This sequence encodes CASSGGWLNTEAFF.

The chain has TRBV19 and TRBJ1-2; 8 nucleotides agree with TRBD1. V dropped 0 bases and J dropped 3; count of bases not matched to a gene: 9. The V gene's germline CDR1 is LNHDA and CDR2 SQIVND (reference sequence). The CDR3 is 17 residues long. CDR3 coding DNA: TGTGCCAGTAGTATAGAGACGGCAGGGGGCTTCGACTATGGCTACACCTTC. Residues: CASSIETAGGFDYGYTF.

CDR3 coding DNA: TGCAGCGTTGGAGGTGGTCGGGGGGGGAATGAGCAGTTCTTC. It codes for CSVGGGRGGNEQFF. The chain joins TRBV29-1 to TRBJ2-1; 8 bases align to TRBD2. Germline-derived CDR1 and CDR2 are SQVTM and ANQGSEA. This CDR3 has 14 amino acids. With V trimmed by 4 bases and J by 7 bases, 9 bases remained unmatched.

The V call is TRBV4-1, the J call TRBJ2-5; D possibly corresponds to TRBD2 (5 bases). The CDR3 is made up of 13 amino acids. V lost 4 bases to trimming and J lost 4 bases, with 10 bases between them. Germline V gives CDR1 MGHRA, CDR2 YSYEKL. The CDR3 region has the DNA TGCGCCAGCAGCCGAGCGGCAGCAGAGACCCAGTACTTC. Amino acid sequence: CASSRAAAETQYF.

This clone is a singleton in its sample. J is TRBJ1-6 and V is TRBV7-8; 7 bases agree with TRBD1. V shed 5 bases, J shed 7 bases, and the junction held 5 bases outside the gene matches. Germline V CDR1 and CDR2: SGHVS, FQNEAQ. This CDR3 region has 14 residues. CDR3 nucleotides: TGTGCCAGCAGCCACAGGGGTGGGAATTCACCCCTCCACTTT. Translation: CASSHRGGNSPLHF.

The chain couples TRBV28 to TRBJ2-1, with D hard to call. This CDR3 comprises 14 residues. The germline V and J ends were trimmed by 5 bases and 9 bases, with 17 bases remaining between them. The germline V gene encodes CDR1 MDHEN and CDR2 SYDVKM. The CDR3 DNA sequence: TGTGCCAGCAGTCAACGACTGGCGGTAGGTGAGCAGTTCTTC. It encodes CASSQRLAVGEQFF.

This clone was counted a single time. The genes are TRBV15 and TRBJ2-1, with 9 bases lining up with TRBD2. V dropped 3 bases and J dropped 5; count of bases not matched to a gene: 5. The CDR3 has 15 residues. Germline CDR1 is LNHNV and CDR2 is YYDKDF (reference sequence). CDR3 DNA: TGTGCCACCAGCAGCGCGGGAGGGTGGGACAATGAGCAGTTCTTC. Translated, it gives CATSSAGGWDNEQFF.

J is TRBJ1-5 and V is TRBV6-2 or TRBV6-3; 10 bases match TRBD1. The J segment lost 0 bases and the V segment lost 5 bases, leaving 4 bases of the junction unmatched. This CDR3 comprises 16 residues. CDR1 is MNHEY, CDR2 SVGEGT, per germline. CDR3 coding DNA: TGTGCCAGCAGTGATGGGACAGGGGCTAGCAATCAGCCCCAGCATTTT. Its protein product is CASSDGTGASNQPQHF.

A single count supports this clone. This chain uses TRBV24-1 with TRBJ2-1; tentative D call: TRBD1 (5 bases). CDR1 and CDR2 (germline): KGHDR, SFDVKD. CDR3 length: 11 residues. The ends were cut back, 7 bases at V and 9 bases at J, with 9 bases in the middle. The DNA of the CDR3 is TGTGCCACCAGGCAGGGCGGTGAGCAGTTCTTC. Protein sequence: CATRQGGEQFF.